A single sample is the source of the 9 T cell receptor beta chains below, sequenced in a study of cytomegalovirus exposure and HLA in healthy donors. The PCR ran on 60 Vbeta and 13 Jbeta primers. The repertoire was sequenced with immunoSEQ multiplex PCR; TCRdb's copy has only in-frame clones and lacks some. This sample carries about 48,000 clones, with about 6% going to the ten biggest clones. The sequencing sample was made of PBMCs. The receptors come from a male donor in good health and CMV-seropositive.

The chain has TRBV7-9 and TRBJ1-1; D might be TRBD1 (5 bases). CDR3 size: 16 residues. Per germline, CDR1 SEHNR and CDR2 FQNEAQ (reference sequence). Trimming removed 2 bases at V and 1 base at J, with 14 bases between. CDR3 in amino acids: CASSLWRGRGNTEAFF. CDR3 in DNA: TGTGCCAGCAGCTTATGGAGGGGACGCGGGAACACTGAAGCTTTCTTT.

Here the CDR3 DNA reads TGTGCCAGCAGCTTGGCAGGAAACACCATATATTTT. Protein product: CASSLAGNTIYF. This chain links TRBV5-5 with TRBJ1-3; D is undetermined. Germline CDR1 SGHKS, CDR2 YYEKEE (reference sequence). Trimming took 0 bases from V and 4 from J, leaving 2 bases between them. The CDR3 totals 12 residues.

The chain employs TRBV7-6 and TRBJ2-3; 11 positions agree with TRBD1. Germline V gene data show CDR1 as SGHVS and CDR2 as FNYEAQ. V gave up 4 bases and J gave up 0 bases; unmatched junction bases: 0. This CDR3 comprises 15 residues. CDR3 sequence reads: CASSWTGGSTDTQYF. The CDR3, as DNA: TGTGCCAGCAGCTGGACAGGGGGCAGCACAGATACGCAGTATTTT. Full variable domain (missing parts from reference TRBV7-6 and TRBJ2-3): GAGVSQSPRYKVTKRGQDVALRCDPISGHVSLYWYRQALGQGPEFLTYFNYEAQQDKSGLPNDRFSAERPEGSISTLTIQRTEQRDSAMYRCASSWTGGSTDTQYFGPGTRLTVL.

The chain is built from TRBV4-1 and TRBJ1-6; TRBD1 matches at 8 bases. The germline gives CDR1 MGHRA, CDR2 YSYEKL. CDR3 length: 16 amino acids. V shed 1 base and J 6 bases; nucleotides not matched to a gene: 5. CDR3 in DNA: TGCGCCAGCAGCCAAGGAGACAGGGGTGGTAATTCACCCCTCCACTTT. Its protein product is CASSQGDRGGNSPLHF.

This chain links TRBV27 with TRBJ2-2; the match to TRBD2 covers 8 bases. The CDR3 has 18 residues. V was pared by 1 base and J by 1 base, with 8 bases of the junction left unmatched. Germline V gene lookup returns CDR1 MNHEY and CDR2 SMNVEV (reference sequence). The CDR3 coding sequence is TGTGCCAGCAGTTTATTCTCAGTAAGCGGGGGGAACACCGGGGAGCTGTTTTTT. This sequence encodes CASSLFSVSGGNTGELFF.

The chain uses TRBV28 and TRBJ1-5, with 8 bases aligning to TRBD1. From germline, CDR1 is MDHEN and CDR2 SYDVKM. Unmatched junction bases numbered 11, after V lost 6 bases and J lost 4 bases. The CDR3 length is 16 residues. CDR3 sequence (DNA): TGTGCCAGCAGCACCCCGGGACAGGCCCTTAATCAGCCCCAGCATTTT. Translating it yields CASSTPGQALNQPQHF. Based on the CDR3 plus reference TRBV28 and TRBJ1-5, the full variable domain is DVKVTQSSRYLVKRTGEKVFLECVQDMDHENMFWYRQDPGLGLRLIYFSYDVKMKEKGDIPEGYSVSREKKERFSLILESASTNQTSMYLCASSTPGQALNQPQHFGDGTRLSIL.

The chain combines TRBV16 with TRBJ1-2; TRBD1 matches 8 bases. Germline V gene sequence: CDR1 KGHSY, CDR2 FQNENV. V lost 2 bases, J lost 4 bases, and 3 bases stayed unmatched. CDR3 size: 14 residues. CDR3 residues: CASSQTGGSYGYTF. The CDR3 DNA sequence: TGTGCCAGCAGCCAAACAGGGGGGAGCTATGGCTACACCTTC.

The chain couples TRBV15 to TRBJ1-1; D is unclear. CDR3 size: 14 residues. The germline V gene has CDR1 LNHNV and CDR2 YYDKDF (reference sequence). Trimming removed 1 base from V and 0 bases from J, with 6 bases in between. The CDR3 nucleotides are TGTGCCACCAGCAGAGTTGAGGTGAACACTGAAGCTTTCTTT. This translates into CATSRVEVNTEAFF. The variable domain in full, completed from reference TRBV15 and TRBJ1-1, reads DAMVIQNPRYQVTQFGKPVTLSCSQTLNHNVMYWYQQKSSQAPKLLFHYYDKDFNNEADTPDNFQSRRPNTSFCFLDIRSPGLGDTAMYLCATSRVEVNTEAFFGQGTRLTVV.

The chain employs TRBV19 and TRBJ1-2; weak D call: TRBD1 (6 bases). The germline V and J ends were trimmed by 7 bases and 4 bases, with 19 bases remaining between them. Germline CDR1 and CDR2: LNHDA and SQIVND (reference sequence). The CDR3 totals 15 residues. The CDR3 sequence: CASTTDGIGGYGYTF. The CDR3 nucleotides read TGTGCCAGTACCACGGACGGTATAGGGGGCTATGGCTACACCTTC. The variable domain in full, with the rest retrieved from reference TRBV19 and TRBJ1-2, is DGGITQSPKYLFRKEGQNVTLSCEQNLNHDAMYWYRQDPGQGLRLIYYSQIVNDFQKGDIAEGYSVSREKKESFPLTVTSAQKNPTAFYLCASTTDGIGGYGYTFGSGTRLTVV.